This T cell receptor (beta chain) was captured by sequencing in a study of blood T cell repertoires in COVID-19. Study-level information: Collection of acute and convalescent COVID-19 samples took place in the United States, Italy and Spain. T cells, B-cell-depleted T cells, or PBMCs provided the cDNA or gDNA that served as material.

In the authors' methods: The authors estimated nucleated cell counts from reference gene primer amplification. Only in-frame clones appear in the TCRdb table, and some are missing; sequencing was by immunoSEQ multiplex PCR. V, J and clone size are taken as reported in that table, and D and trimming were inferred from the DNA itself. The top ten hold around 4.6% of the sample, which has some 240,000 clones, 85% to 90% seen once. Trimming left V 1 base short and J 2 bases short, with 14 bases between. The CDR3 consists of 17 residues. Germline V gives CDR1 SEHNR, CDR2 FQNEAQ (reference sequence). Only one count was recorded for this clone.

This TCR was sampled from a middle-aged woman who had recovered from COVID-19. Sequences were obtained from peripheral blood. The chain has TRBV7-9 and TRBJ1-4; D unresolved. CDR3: CASSLVFNRRTNEKLFF. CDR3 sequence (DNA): TGTGCCAGCAGCTTAGTCTTCAACAGAAGGACTAATGAAAAACTGTTTTTT.